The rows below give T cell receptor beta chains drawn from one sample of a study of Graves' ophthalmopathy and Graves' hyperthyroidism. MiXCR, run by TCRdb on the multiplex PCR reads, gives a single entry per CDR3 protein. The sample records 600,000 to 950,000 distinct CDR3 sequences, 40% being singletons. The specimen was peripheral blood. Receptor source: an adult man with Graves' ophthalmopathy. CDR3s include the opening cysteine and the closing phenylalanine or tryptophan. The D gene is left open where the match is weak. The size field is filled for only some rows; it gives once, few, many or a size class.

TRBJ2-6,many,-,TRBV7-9,CASSAGAYSGANVLTF,TGTGCCAGCAGCGCCGGGGCATACTCTGGGGCCAACGTCCTGACTTTC
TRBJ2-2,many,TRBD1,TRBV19,CATNDRGRTGELFF,TGTGCCACCAACGACAGGGGGCGGACCGGGGAGCTGTTTTTT
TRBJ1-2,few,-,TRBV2,CASSPTGPDYGYTF,TGTGCCAGCAGTCCAACGGGCCCAGACTATGGCTACACCTTC
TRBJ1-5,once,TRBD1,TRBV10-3,CAIRGQVSNQPQHF,TGTGCCATCAGAGGACAGGTTAGCAATCAGCCCCAGCATTTT
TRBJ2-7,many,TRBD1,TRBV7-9,CASSLVTGTYEQYF,TGTGCCAGCAGCTTGGTGACAGGGACCTACGAGCAGTACTTC
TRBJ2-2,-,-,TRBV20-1,CSADTGNTGELFF,TGCAGTGCTGATACAGGCAACACCGGGGAGCTGTTTTTT
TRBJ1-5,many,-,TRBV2,CASSESQRGGLLNQPQHF,TGTGCCAGCAGTGAAAGTCAAAGGGGTGGCTTACTAAATCAGCCCCAGCATTTT
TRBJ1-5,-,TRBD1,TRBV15,CATSRRSGTGDQPQHF,TGTGCCACCAGCAGAAGATCAGGGACAGGGGATCAGCCCCAGCATTTT
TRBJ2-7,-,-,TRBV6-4,CASTDLRDGAYEQYF,TGTGCCAGCACCGACCTGAGAGACGGAGCCTACGAGCAGTACTTC
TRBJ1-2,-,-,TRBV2,CASSQLAGVGEDGYTF,TGTGCCAGCAGTCAACTAGCGGGAGTGGGGGAGGACGGCTACACCTTC
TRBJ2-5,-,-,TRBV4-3,CASSQDRDIRGETQYF,TGCGCCAGCAGCCAAGATAGGGACATCCGGGGAGAGACCCAGTACTTC
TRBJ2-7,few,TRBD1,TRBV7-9,CASSLAFGRGREQYF,TGTGCCAGCAGCTTAGCGTTCGGCAGGGGGCGAGAGCAGTACTTC
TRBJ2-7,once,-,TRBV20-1,CSARKRLSYEQYF,TGCAGTGCTAGGAAAAGGCTTTCCTACGAGCAGTACTTC
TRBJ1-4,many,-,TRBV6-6,CASSYRANEKLFF,TGTGCCAGCAGTTACCGCGCTAATGAAAAACTGTTTTTT
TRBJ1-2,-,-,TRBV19,CASSIGTAATASGYTF,TGTGCCAGTAGTATAGGGACAGCGGCAACGGCGAGTGGCTACACCTTC
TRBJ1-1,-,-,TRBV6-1,CASSNPRTLTEAFF,TGTGCCAGCAGCAACCCCCGGACACTCACTGAAGCTTTCTTT